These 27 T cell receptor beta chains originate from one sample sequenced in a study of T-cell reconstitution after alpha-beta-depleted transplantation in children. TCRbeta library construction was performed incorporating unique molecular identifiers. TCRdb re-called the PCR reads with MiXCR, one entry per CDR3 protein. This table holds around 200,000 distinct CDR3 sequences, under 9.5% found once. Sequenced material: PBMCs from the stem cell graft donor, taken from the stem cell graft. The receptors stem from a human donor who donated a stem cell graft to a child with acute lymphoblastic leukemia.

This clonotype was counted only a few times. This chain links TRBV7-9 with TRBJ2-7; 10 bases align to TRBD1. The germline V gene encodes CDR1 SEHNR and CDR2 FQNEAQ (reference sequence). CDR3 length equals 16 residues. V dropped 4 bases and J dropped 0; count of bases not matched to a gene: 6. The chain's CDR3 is CASSSDRDRGSYEQYF. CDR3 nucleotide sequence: TGTGCCAGCAGCTCTGATCGGGACAGGGGCTCCTACGAGCAGTACTTC.

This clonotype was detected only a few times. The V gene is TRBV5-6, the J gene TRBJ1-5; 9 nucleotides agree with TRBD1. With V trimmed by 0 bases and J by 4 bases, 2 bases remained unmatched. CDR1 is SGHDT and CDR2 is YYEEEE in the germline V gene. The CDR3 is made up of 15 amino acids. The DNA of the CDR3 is TGTGCCAGCAGCTTGGAACAGGGGGCGAATCAGCCCCAGCATTTT. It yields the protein CASSLEQGANQPQHF.

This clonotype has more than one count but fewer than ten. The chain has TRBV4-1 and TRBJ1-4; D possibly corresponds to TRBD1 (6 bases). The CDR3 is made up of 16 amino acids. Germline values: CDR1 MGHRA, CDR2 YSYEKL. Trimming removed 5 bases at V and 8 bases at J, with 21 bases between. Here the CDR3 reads CASSAQQGRRQEKLFF. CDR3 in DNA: TGCGCCAGCAGCGCCCAACAGGGCCGGCGACAGGAAAAACTGTTTTTT.

CDR3 sequence (DNA): TGTGCCATCAGTGTTGTTCAAGAGACCCAGTACTTC. The encoded protein is CAISVVQETQYF. V gene TRBV10-3 combines with J gene TRBJ2-5; D is unclear. Germline CDR1 is ENHRY and CDR2 is SYGVKD. This CDR3 spans 12 amino acids. V was pared by 4 bases and J by 2 bases, with 5 bases between.

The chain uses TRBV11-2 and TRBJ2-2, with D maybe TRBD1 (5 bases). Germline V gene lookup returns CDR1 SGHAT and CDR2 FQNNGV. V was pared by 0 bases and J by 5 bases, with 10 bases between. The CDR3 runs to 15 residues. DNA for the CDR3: TGTGCCAGCAGCTTAGAGGGGCCAGGGACCGGGGAGCTGTTTTTT. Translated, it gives CASSLEGPGTGELFF.

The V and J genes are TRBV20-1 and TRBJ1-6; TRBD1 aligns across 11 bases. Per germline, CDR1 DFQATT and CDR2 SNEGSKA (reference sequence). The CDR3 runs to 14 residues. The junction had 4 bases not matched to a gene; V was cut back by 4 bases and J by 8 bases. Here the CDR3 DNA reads TGCAGTGCTAACCGGGACAGGGGGTATTCACCCCTCCACTTT. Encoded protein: CSANRDRGYSPLHF.

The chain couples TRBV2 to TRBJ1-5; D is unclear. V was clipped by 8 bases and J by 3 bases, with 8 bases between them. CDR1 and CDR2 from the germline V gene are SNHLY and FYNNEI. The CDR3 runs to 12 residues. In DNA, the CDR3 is TGTGCCAGCCACGCGGACAATCAGCCCCAGCATTTT. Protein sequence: CASHADNQPQHF.

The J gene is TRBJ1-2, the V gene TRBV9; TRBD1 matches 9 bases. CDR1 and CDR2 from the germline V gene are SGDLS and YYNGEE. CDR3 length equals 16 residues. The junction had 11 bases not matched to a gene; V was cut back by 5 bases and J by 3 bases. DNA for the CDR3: TGTGCCAGCAGGATCACAGGGGGCGGGCACGACTATGGCTACACCTTC. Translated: CASRITGGGHDYGYTF.

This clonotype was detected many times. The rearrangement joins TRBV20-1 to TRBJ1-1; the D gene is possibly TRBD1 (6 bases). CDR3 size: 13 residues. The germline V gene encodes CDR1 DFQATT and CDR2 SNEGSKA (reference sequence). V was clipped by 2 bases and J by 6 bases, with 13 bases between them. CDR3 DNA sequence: TGCAGTGCTAGACTACAGGGAGGAGCTGAAGCTTTCTTT. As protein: CSARLQGGAEAFF.

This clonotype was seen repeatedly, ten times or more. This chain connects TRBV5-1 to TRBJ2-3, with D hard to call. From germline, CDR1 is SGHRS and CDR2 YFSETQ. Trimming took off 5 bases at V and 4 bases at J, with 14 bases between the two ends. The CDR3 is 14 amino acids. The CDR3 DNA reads TGCGCCAGCAGGAGCCGCGGTGTATCAGATACGCAGTATTTT. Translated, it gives CASRSRGVSDTQYF.

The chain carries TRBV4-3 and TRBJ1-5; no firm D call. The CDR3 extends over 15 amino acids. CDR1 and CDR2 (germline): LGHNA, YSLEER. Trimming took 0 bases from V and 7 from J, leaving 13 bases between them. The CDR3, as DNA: TGCGCCAGCAGCCAAGAGATGGCAGAGGACCAGCCCCAGCATTTT. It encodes CASSQEMAEDQPQHF.

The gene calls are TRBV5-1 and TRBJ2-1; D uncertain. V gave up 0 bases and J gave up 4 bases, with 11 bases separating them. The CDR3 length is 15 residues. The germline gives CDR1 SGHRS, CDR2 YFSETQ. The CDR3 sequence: CASSLVTGEYNEQFF. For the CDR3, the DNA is TGCGCCAGCAGCTTGGTCACCGGAGAGTACAATGAGCAGTTCTTC. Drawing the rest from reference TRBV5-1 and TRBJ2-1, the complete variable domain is KAGVTQTPRYLIKTRGQQVTLSCSPISGHRSVSWYQQTPGQGLQFLFEYFSETQRNKGNFPGRFSGRQFSNSRSEMNVSTLELGDSALYLCASSLVTGEYNEQFFGPGTRLTVL.

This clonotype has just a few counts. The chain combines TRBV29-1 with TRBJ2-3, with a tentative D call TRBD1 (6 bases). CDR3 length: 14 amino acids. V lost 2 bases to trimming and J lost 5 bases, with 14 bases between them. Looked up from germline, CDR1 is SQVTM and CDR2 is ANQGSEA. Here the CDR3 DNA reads TGCAGCGTTGAAAGGACAGCTATAGGAGATACGCAGTATTTT. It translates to CSVERTAIGDTQYF.

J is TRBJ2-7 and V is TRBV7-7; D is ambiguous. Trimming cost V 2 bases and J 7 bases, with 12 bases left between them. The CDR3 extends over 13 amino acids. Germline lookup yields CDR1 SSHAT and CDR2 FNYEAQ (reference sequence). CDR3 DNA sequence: TGTGCCAGCAGCTTATTACCTGCCGAGGAGCAGTACTTC. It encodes CASSLLPAEEQYF.

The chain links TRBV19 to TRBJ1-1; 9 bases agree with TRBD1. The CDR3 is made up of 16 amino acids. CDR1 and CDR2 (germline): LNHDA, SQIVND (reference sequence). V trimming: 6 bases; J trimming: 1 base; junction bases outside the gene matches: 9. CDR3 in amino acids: CASSSLRGQGNTEAFF. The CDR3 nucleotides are TGTGCCAGTAGCTCCCTCCGGGGACAGGGGAACACTGAAGCTTTCTTT. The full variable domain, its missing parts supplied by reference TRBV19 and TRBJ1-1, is DGGITQSPKYLFRKEGQNVTLSCEQNLNHDAMYWYRQDPGQGLRLIYYSQIVNDFQKGDIAEGYSVSREKKESFPLTVTSAQKNPTAFYLCASSSLRGQGNTEAFFGQGTRLTVV.

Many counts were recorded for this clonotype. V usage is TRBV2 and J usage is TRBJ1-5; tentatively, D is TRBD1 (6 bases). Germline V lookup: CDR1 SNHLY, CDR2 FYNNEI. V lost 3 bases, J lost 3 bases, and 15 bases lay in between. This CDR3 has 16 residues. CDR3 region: CASSEPTGSVNQPQHF. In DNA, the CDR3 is TGTGCCAGCAGTGAGCCAACAGGGTCGGTCAATCAGCCCCAGCATTTT.

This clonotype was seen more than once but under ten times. DNA for the CDR3: TGCAGCGTTCAGAACAGGAATGGCTACACCTTC. Protein sequence: CSVQNRNGYTF. The J gene is TRBJ1-2, the V gene TRBV29-1; D might be TRBD1 (5 bases). The CDR3 consists of 11 residues. Germline values: CDR1 SQVTM, CDR2 ANQGSEA. The germline V and J ends were trimmed by 5 bases and 6 bases, with 10 bases remaining between them.

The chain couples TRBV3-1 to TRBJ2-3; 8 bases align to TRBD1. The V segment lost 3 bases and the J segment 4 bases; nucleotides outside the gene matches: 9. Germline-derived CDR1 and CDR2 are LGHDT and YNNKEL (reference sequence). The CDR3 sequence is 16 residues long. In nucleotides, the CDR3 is TGTGCCAGCAGCCAGATCGGTGGACAGGGAGCAGATACGCAGTATTTT. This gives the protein CASSQIGGQGADTQYF.

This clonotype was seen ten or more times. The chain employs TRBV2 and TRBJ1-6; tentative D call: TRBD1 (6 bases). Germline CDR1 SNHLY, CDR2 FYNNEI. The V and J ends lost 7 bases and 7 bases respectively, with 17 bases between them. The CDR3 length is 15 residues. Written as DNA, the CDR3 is TGTGCCAGCACCCCGACAGGAGAACTAAATTCACCCCTCCACTTT. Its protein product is CASTPTGELNSPLHF.

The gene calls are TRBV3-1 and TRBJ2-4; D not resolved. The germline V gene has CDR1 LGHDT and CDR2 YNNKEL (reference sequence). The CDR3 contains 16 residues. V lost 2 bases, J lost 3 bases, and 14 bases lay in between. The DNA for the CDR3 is TGTGCCAGCAGCCAACCGGACGGGCTAGGCAAAAACATTCAGTACTTC. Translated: CASSQPDGLGKNIQYF.

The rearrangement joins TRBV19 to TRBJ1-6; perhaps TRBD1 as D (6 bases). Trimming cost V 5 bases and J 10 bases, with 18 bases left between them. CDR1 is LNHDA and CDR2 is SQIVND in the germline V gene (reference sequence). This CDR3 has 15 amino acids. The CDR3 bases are TGTGCCAGTAGTGTCCTGGGACAACTGGGGTCACCCCTCCACTTT. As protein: CASSVLGQLGSPLHF.

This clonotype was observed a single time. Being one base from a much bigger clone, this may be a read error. The DNA of the CDR3 is TGTGCCAGCAGCTTAAGACTAGCGGGGACCTCCTACAATCAGCAGTTCTTC. Residues: CASSLRLAGTSYNQQFF. The chain recombines TRBV13 with TRBJ2-1; 11 positions agree with TRBD2. Germline lookup yields CDR1 PRHDT and CDR2 FYEKMQ (reference sequence). CDR3 length: 17 residues.

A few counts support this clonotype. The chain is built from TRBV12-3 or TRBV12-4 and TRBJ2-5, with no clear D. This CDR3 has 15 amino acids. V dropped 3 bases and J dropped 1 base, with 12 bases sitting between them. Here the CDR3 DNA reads TGTGCCAGCAGTTTCCTTCTTGGATTCCAAGAGACCCAGTACTTC. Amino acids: CASSFLLGFQETQYF.

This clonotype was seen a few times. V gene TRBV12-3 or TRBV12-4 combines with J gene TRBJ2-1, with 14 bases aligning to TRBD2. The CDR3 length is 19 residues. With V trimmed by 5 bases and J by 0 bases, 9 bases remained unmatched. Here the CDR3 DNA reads TGTGCCAGCAGTGGCGGACTAGCGGGGGGCCCAACCTCCTACAATGAGCAGTTCTTC. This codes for CASSGGLAGGPTSYNEQFF.

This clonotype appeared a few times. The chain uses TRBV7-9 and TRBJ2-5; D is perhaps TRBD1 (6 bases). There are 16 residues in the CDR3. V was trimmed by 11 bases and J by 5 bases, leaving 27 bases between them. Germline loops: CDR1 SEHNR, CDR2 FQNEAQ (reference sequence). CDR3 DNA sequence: TGTGCCGGGGGCGGAAGGATGGAACCCCAGGGGGAGACCCAGTACTTC. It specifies CAGGGRMEPQGETQYF.

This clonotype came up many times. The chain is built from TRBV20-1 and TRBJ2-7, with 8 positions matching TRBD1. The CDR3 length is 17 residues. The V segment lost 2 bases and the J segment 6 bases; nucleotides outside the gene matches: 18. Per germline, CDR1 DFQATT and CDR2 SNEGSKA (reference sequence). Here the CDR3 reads CSARFSNQGANPFEQYF. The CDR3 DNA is TGCAGTGCTAGATTCTCAAACCAGGGGGCTAACCCTTTCGAGCAGTACTTC.

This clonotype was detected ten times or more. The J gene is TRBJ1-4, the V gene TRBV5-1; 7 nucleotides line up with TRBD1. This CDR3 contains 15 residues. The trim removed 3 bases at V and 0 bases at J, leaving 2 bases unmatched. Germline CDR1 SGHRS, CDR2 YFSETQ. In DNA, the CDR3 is TGCGCCAGCAGCTCAGACAGGGCAACTAATGAAAAACTGTTTTTT. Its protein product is CASSSDRATNEKLFF.